This T cell receptor beta chain is from a study of regulatory T cells in long-lasting Graves disease. This clonotype has a handful of counts. Germline V lookup: CDR1 SEHNR, CDR2 FQNEAQ (reference sequence). This CDR3 is built from 15 residues. With 1 base removed from V and 7 bases from J, the gap between germline ends came to 16 bases. Stated time point: newly diagnosed GD, antithyroid drugs for less than 3 months. From RNA extracted from PBMCs, the TCR library was made. From each patient, around 9 milliliters of peripheral blood was drawn and collected into an EDTA anticoagulant tube. Assembly of TCR beta libraries relied on iRepertoire HTBI primers together with Arm-PCR of CDR3 regions. One entry per CDR3 protein, called by TCRdb with MiXCR from the multiplex PCR reads. The repertoire holds over 500,000 distinct CDR3 sequences, with approximately 16% as singletons. The data were also submitted as part of a second study, on T cells in Graves' hyperthyroidism and ophthalmopathy. That paper states: Primed by the HTBI set, a first-round RT-PCR was run on the TCR CDR3.

The chain links TRBV7-9 to TRBJ1-2, with a tentative D call TRBD1 (6 bases). The TCR was taken from a man aged 18 to 30 with Graves disease. This specimen was peripheral blood mononuclear cells (PBMCs), taken at new diagnosis, from a patient treated with antithyroid drugs. CDR3 protein: CASSLEKRGALGYTF. The CDR3 DNA is TGTGCCAGCAGCTTAGAAAAGCGGGGGGCGCTTGGCTACACCTTC.